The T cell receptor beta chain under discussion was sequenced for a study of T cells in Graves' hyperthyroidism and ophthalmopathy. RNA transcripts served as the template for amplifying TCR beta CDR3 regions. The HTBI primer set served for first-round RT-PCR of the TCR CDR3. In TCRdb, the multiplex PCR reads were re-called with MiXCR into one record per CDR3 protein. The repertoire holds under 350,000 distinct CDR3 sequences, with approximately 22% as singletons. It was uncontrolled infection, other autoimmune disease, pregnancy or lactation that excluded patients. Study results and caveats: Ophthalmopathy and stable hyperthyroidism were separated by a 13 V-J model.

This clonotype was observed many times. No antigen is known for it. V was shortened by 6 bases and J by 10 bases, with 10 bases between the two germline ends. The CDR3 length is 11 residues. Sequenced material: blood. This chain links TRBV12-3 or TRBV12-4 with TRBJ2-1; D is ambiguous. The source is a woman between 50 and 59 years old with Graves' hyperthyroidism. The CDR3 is CASSQSREQFF. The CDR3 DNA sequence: TGTGCCAGCAGCCAGTCGCGGGAGCAGTTCTTC.